Each of the 5 T cell receptor beta chains below was sequenced from the same sample in a study of T-cell memory formation after mild COVID-19. TCRdb reprocessed the 5' RACE reads via MiXCR and lists one record per CDR3 protein. The sample lists under 300,000 distinct CDR3 sequences; over 9% were seen once. The sample was PBMCs or a T cell subset sorted from them (not recorded which). Source of these receptors: a man younger than 35 who had mild COVID-19 (a few samples of this study predate the infection). Cell type and time point are not known.

The J gene is TRBJ2-3, the V gene TRBV12-3 or TRBV12-4; 7 bases are a match to TRBD1. J lost 4 bases, V lost 1 base, and 5 bases had no gene match. The CDR3 runs 15 residues. CDR3 region: CASSLGLTGADTQYF. The CDR3 nucleotides are TGTGCCAGCAGTTTAGGCCTTACAGGGGCAGATACGCAGTATTTT.

This clonotype was detected a few times. This rearrangement joins TRBV28 to TRBJ1-5; the match to TRBD1 covers 7 bases. The length of the CDR3 is 14 residues. V shed 5 bases and J 7 bases; nucleotides not matched to a gene: 8. Looked up from germline, CDR1 is MDHEN and CDR2 is SYDVKM. CDR3 DNA sequence: TGTGCCAGCAGTGACAGGGAGTGGATACAGCCCCAGCATTTT. It codes for CASSDREWIQPQHF.

In its sample, this clonotype was seen many times. The rearrangement joins TRBV5-6 to TRBJ2-3; tentative D call: TRBD2 (7 bases). CDR1 is SGHDT and CDR2 is YYEEEE in the germline V gene. V lost 0 bases to trimming and J lost 6 bases, with 17 bases between them. The CDR3 consists of 16 residues. CDR3 nucleotides: TGTGCCAGCAGCTTGGATCTTCCGGGGGGCAGGGATACGCAGTATTTT. Protein sequence: CASSLDLPGGRDTQYF. The complete variable domain, with remaining parts taken from reference TRBV5-6 and TRBJ2-3, reads DAGVTQSPTHLIKTRGQQVTLRCSPKSGHDTVSWYQQALGQGPQFIFQYYEEEERQRGNFPDRFSGHQFPNYSSELNVNALLLGDSALYLCASSLDLPGGRDTQYFGPGTRLTVL.

This clonotype was seen a handful of times. This chain joins TRBV5-1 and TRBJ1-2; D unclear. The CDR3 sequence is 14 residues long. V lost 4 bases, J lost 4 bases, and 14 bases lay in between. The germline gives CDR1 SGHRS, CDR2 YFSETQ. The DNA for the CDR3 is TGCGCCAGCAGCACGTCGGGTCGGGGCTATGGCTACACCTTC. This codes for CASSTSGRGYGYTF.

This clonotype has only a few counts. The rearrangement joins TRBV20-1 to TRBJ2-1; TRBD1 aligns across 8 bases. Germline lookup yields CDR1 DFQATT and CDR2 SNEGSKA (reference sequence). The ends lost 5 bases at V and 6 bases at J; junction bases unmatched: 9. CDR3 length: 14 residues. The CDR3 loop reads CSAGGQDSLNEQFF. In nucleotides, the CDR3 is TGCAGTGCTGGGGGACAGGATTCCCTCAATGAGCAGTTCTTC.